The 27 T cell receptor beta chains presented below share a single source sample, sequenced in a study of T-cell reconstitution after alpha-beta-depleted transplantation in children. Molecular barcoding with unique molecular identifiers was used for the TCRbeta library. TCRdb analysed the PCR reads with MiXCR anew, one entry per CDR3 protein. Here the sample spans tens of thousands of distinct CDR3 sequences, about 5% being singletons. The sample consisted of PBMCs, mostly from graft donor cells, taken 60 days after TCRalphabeta/CD19-depleted stem cell transplant. All receptors come from a female patient aged 2-9 years who had a stem cell transplant for aplastic anemia, so the T cells may come from the graft donor.

This chain connects TRBV10-3 to TRBJ2-3; D is perhaps TRBD1 (6 bases). The CDR3 consists of 15 residues. CDR1 and CDR2 (germline): ENHRY, SYGVKD. V gave up 5 bases and J gave up 2 bases, with 14 bases separating them. The CDR3 protein is CAISPQGRDTDTQYF. The CDR3 DNA reads TGTGCCATCAGTCCACAGGGAAGGGACACAGATACGCAGTATTTT.

The sample holds many counts of this clonotype. The chain links TRBV7-2 to TRBJ1-6; a weak D match, TRBD1 (6 bases). The CDR3 is made up of 15 amino acids. The V gene lost 1 base and the J gene lost 7 bases, with 11 bases spanning the gap. Per germline, CDR1 SGHTA and CDR2 FQGNSA. The CDR3: CASSLGGAMNSPLHF. CDR3 sequence (DNA): TGTGCCAGCAGCTTAGGGGGGGCAATGAATTCACCCCTCCACTTT.

Many counts were recorded for this clonotype. This sequence joins TRBV7-9 and TRBJ2-5; D gene unclear. The CDR3 length is 14 residues. Per the germline V gene, CDR1 is SEHNR and CDR2 is FQNEAQ (reference sequence). Trimming removed 1 base from V and 5 bases from J, with 11 bases in between. In DNA form, the CDR3 reads TGTGCCAGCAGCTTAGTGCGCAGGTCGGAGACCCAGTACTTC. Translating it yields CASSLVRRSETQYF.

This clonotype was counted ten times or more. The chain recombines TRBV27 with TRBJ2-7, with D perhaps TRBD1 (6 bases). Trimming pared 3 bases from V and 6 bases from J, leaving 9 bases between. Germline V CDR1 and CDR2: MNHEY, SMNVEV (reference sequence). The CDR3 is 12 amino acids. The CDR3 region has the DNA TGTGCCAGCAGTTTCTTACAGGGCGAGCAGTACTTC. It specifies CASSFLQGEQYF.

The chain employs TRBV11-1 and TRBJ1-2; D is unclear. The CDR3 runs to 14 residues. Trimming cost V 1 base and J 10 bases, with 16 bases left between them. Per germline, CDR1 SGHAT and CDR2 FQDESV (reference sequence). The CDR3 reads CASSLGPGMRAYTF. As DNA, the CDR3 is TGTGCCAGCAGCTTAGGTCCCGGGATGAGAGCCTACACCTTC.

The chain has TRBV7-8 and TRBJ2-1; 9 bases are shared with TRBD2. The germline V gene has CDR1 SGHVS and CDR2 FQNEAQ. This CDR3 is 16 amino acids long. V dropped 5 bases and J dropped 0; count of bases not matched to a gene: 5. CDR3: CASSPRRGGSYNEQFF. CDR3 coding DNA: TGTGCCAGCAGCCCAAGGCGGGGGGGCTCCTACAATGAGCAGTTCTTC.

This clonotype was found many times. The chain couples TRBV7-2 to TRBJ2-1; perhaps TRBD1 as D (5 bases). V dropped 3 bases and J dropped 0 bases, with 12 bases sitting between them. The germline V gene has CDR1 SGHTA and CDR2 FQGNSA. This CDR3 region has 16 residues. This CDR3 is CASSFGADLSYNEQFF. CDR3 coding DNA: TGTGCCAGCAGCTTTGGGGCGGACCTCTCCTACAATGAGCAGTTCTTC.

This clonotype appeared many times. CDR3 amino acids: CASSLVSWDYGYTF. CDR3 coding DNA: TGTGCCAGCAGTTTAGTATCCTGGGACTATGGCTACACCTTC. This chain connects TRBV12-3 or TRBV12-4 to TRBJ1-2; D is ambiguous. V dropped 1 base and J dropped 3 bases, with 9 bases sitting between them. CDR3 length: 14 amino acids.

Ten or more counts support this clonotype. This sequence joins TRBV18 and TRBJ2-3, with 8 positions matching TRBD1. CDR1 KGHSH and CDR2 LQKENI come from the germline V gene. V gave up 4 bases and J gave up 3 bases; unmatched junction bases: 12. The CDR3 spans 17 residues. The DNA for the CDR3 is TGTGCCAGCTCACTGTTTAATGCGGACAGGGTGACAGATACGCAGTATTTT. Protein sequence: CASSLFNADRVTDTQYF.

In its sample, this clonotype was seen many times. The gene calls are TRBV4-2 and TRBJ1-6, with D uncertain. V was shortened by 0 bases and J by 8 bases, with 5 bases between the two germline ends. The CDR3 extends over 13 amino acids. CDR1 LGHNA and CDR2 YNFKEQ come from the germline V gene. CDR3 amino acids: CASSQDQDSPLHF. The DNA for the CDR3 is TGTGCCAGCAGCCAAGATCAGGATTCACCCCTCCACTTT.

At least ten counts were recorded for this clonotype. This rearrangement joins TRBV13 to TRBJ2-7; 7 nucleotides agree with TRBD1. This CDR3 has 14 amino acids. Germline CDR1 and CDR2: PRHDT and FYEKMQ (reference sequence). V gave up 4 bases and J gave up 0 bases; unmatched junction bases: 3. The CDR3 DNA follows: TGTGCCAGCAGCTCTCGGGACAGCTCCTACGAGCAGTACGTC. It translates to CASSSRDSSYEQYV.

The V call is TRBV15, the J call TRBJ2-1; the match to TRBD2 covers 10 bases. Unmatched junction bases numbered 9, after V lost 1 base and J lost 0 bases. Germline CDR1 reads LNHNV; CDR2 reads YYDKDF (reference sequence). CDR3 length equals 19 residues. The CDR3 region has the DNA TGTGCCACCAGCAGAGTTACTAGCGGGGATTGGAGCTCCTACAATGAGCAGTTCTTC. Encoded protein: CATSRVTSGDWSSYNEQFF.

This clonotype has a count of ten or more. The chain carries TRBV19 and TRBJ2-7; D is possibly TRBD2 (5 bases). The CDR3 sequence is 13 residues long. Trimming shortened V by 1 base and J by 3 bases, and 7 bases separated the two germline ends. The germline V gene has CDR1 LNHDA and CDR2 SQIVND (reference sequence). The CDR3 is CASSIGDYYEQYV. Here the CDR3 DNA reads TGTGCCAGTAGTATAGGCGACTACTACGAGCAGTACGTC.

The J gene is TRBJ2-7, the V gene TRBV7-9; D remains ambiguous. CDR3 size: 12 residues. V was shortened by 0 bases and J by 6 bases, with 6 bases between the two germline ends. Germline V gene data show CDR1 as SEHNR and CDR2 as FQNEAQ (reference sequence). The CDR3 DNA reads TGTGCCAGCAGCTTAGCGTGGACCGAGCAGTACTTC. Residues: CASSLAWTEQYF.

This clonotype turned up a few times. The chain has TRBV3-1 and TRBJ1-1; D is possibly TRBD1 (5 bases). Germline CDR1 LGHDT, CDR2 YNNKEL (reference sequence). The CDR3 is made up of 13 amino acids. V shed 4 bases and J shed 3 bases, with 9 bases lying between them. CDR3 sequence: CASSLAGDTEAFF. The DNA of the CDR3 is TGTGCCAGCAGCCTGGCGGGGGACACTGAAGCTTTCTTT.

This clonotype was seen at least ten times. The chain links TRBV25-1 to TRBJ2-5; D possibly matches TRBD1 or TRBD2 (5 bases each). Germline lookup yields CDR1 MGHDK and CDR2 SYGVNS. The CDR3 totals 17 residues. Trimming pared 2 bases from V and 7 bases from J, leaving 23 bases between. CDR3 region: CASSERRGSLNRGTQYF. In DNA, the CDR3 is TGTGCCAGCAGTGAACGACGGGGCAGCCTTAACCGAGGGACCCAGTACTTC.

This clonotype was detected only a few times. Possible read error: a much larger clone is one base away. The chain joins TRBV7-9 to TRBJ2-3; D is unresolved. The CDR3 is made up of 13 amino acids. The germline V gene encodes CDR1 SEHNR and CDR2 FQNEAQ (reference sequence). The V and J ends lost 4 bases and 4 bases respectively, with 9 bases between them. CDR3 sequence: CASSSRRADTQYF. CDR3 in DNA: TGTGCCAGCAGCTCCCGAAGGGCAGATACGCAGTATTTT. Looking up the rest from reference TRBV7-9 and TRBJ2-3 gives the full variable domain: DTGVSQNPRHKITKRGQNVTFRCDPISEHNRLYWYRQTLGQGPEFLTYFQNEAQLEKSRLLSDRFSAERPKGSFSTLEIQRTEQGDSAMYLCASSSRRADTQYFGPGTRLTVL.

This clonotype has ten or more counts. J is TRBJ1-5 and V is TRBV4-2; 8 nucleotides match TRBD1. Germline CDR1 and CDR2: LGHNA and YNFKEQ. J gave up 4 bases and V 4 bases, and 12 bases lay outside the gene matches. The CDR3 has 17 residues. CDR3 DNA sequence: TGTGCCAGCAGCCGTCCGCACGGGACAGGCTTTAATCAGCCCCAGCATTTT. Translating it yields CASSRPHGTGFNQPQHF.

This clonotype showed up many times. The V and J genes are TRBV12-3 or TRBV12-4 and TRBJ1-1, with D maybe TRBD1 (5 bases). CDR3 length: 18 amino acids. The V and J ends lost 1 base and 5 bases respectively, with 23 bases between them. CDR3 residues: CASSLERPLPRAETEAFF. The CDR3 bases are TGTGCCAGCAGTTTAGAAAGGCCACTTCCCAGGGCAGAAACTGAAGCTTTCTTT.

This clonotype was recorded many times. V usage is TRBV12-3 or TRBV12-4 and J usage is TRBJ2-1, with 10 bases aligning to TRBD1. J gave up 10 bases and V 5 bases, and 5 bases lay outside the gene matches. The CDR3 totals 13 residues. The CDR3 region has the DNA TGTGCCAGCAGTCGGGACAGGGGAACCGAGCAGTTCTTC. This sequence encodes CASSRDRGTEQFF.

In its sample, this clonotype was seen many times. V gene TRBV7-8 combines with J gene TRBJ2-1, with TRBD2 as a possible D gene (5 bases). Between the trimmed V and J ends, which lost 6 bases and 6 bases, there was a span of 18 bases. Per the germline V gene, CDR1 is SGHVS and CDR2 is FQNEAQ. CDR3 size: 15 residues. The CDR3 loop reads CASRTLAKGTNEQFF. For the CDR3, the DNA is TGTGCCAGCAGGACCTTAGCGAAAGGCACCAATGAGCAGTTCTTC. The variable domain in full, completed from reference TRBV7-8 and TRBJ2-1, reads GAGVSQSPRYKVAKRGQDVALRCDPISGHVSLFWYQQALGQGPEFLTYFQNEAQLDKSGLPSDRFFAERPEGSVSTLKIQRTQQEDSAVYLCASRTLAKGTNEQFFGPGTRLTVL.

This clonotype came up many times. This chain links TRBV7-2 with TRBJ2-7; D is unresolved. With 1 base removed from V and 3 bases from J, the gap between germline ends came to 1 base. The CDR3 length is 11 residues. The germline gives CDR1 SGHTA, CDR2 FQGNSA. CDR3: CASSLDYEQYF. CDR3 in DNA: TGTGCCAGCAGCTTAGACTACGAGCAGTACTTC.

Ten or more counts support this clonotype. J is TRBJ1-1 and V is TRBV7-9; D not resolved. V was cut by 5 bases and J by 0 bases, with 10 bases left in between. The CDR3 is made up of 14 amino acids. CDR1 is SEHNR, CDR2 FQNEAQ, per germline (reference sequence). The DNA of the CDR3 is TGTGCCAGCAGCCGGACGGGTTTGAACACTGAAGCTTTCTTT. Protein sequence: CASSRTGLNTEAFF.

This clonotype was counted ten times or more. The chain employs TRBV20-1 and TRBJ1-5; no clear D gene. The ends were cut back, 3 bases at V and 0 bases at J, with 9 bases in the middle. CDR3 length: 14 residues. Germline V lookup: CDR1 DFQATT, CDR2 SNEGSKA (reference sequence). The CDR3 spells CSASGRISNQPQHF. CDR3 sequence (DNA): TGCAGTGCTAGTGGCAGGATTAGCAATCAGCCCCAGCATTTT.

This clonotype appeared many times. CDR3 residues: CASRQKQIGDYEQYV. In DNA, the CDR3 is TGCGCCAGCAGACAAAAACAGATCGGGGACTACGAGCAGTACGTC. V and J are TRBV4-1 and TRBJ2-7, with TRBD2 as a possible D gene (5 bases). Germline V CDR1 and CDR2: MGHRA, YSYEKL. V dropped 6 bases and J dropped 3 bases, with 18 bases sitting between them. The CDR3 is made up of 15 amino acids.

This clonotype was seen ten or more times. The chain is built from TRBV6-1 and TRBJ1-5, with D maybe TRBD1 (6 bases). Trimming took off 6 bases at V and 4 bases at J, with 16 bases between the two ends. Germline-derived CDR1 and CDR2 are MNHNS and SASEGT. CDR3 length: 15 amino acids. In DNA, the CDR3 is TGTGCCAGCAGGAACAACAGGGCGGGGAATCAGCCCCAGCATTTT. It codes for CASRNNRAGNQPQHF.

This clonotype was counted many times. The chain is built from TRBV12-3 or TRBV12-4 and TRBJ2-7; a possible D gene is TRBD1 (5 bases). The CDR3 sequence is 14 residues long. V was pared by 7 bases and J by 1 base, with 14 bases between. CDR3 sequence: CASTRGGLSYEQYF. Written as DNA, the CDR3 is TGTGCCAGCACAAGGGGCGGTCTGTCCTACGAGCAGTACTTC.